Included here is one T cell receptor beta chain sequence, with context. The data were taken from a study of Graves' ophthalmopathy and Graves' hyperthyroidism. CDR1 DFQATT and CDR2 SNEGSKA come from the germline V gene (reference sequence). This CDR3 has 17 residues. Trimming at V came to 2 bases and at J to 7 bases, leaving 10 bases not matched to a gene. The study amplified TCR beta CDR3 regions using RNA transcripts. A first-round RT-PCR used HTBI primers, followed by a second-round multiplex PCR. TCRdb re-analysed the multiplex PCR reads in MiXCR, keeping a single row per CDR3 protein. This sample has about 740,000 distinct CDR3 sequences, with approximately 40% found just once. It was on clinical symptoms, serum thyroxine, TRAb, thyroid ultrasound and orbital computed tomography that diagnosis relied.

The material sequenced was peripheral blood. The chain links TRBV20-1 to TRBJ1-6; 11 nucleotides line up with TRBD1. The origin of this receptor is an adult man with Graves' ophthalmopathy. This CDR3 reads CSARRTGTGGKNSPLHF. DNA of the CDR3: TGCAGTGCTAGACGAACCGGGACAGGGGGAAAGAATTCACCCCTCCACTTT.